The rows below give T cell receptor beta chains drawn from one sample of a study of vaccination and CD4 T cells after COVID-19. Their cognate antigens are unknown. Via MiXCR, TCRdb re-called the PCR reads, giving one row per CDR3 protein. The profile shows approximately 4,900 distinct CDR3 sequences, over 25% of them singletons. The sample here was CD4+ T cells from blood, cultured in vitro, taken after SARS-CoV-2 vaccination. Receptors originate from a human donor who had recovered from COVID-19. Each CDR3 is given with its conserved first and last residue. The D gene is left open where the match is weak. Only part of the rows carry a size: once, few, many, or a class if the clone is expanded.

j_call: TRBJ1-6; clone_size: medium-sized; v_call: TRBV28; d_call: TRBD1; cdr3_nt: TGTGCCAGCAGCCGGGGACAGCCAGATTCACCCCTCCACTTT; cdr3_aa: CASSRGQPDSPLHF
j_call: TRBJ2-7; clone_size: large; v_call: TRBV29-1; d_call: TRBD2; cdr3_nt: TGCAGCGTGGACAAAGGGACTAGCGGATCCTACGAGCAGTACTTC; cdr3_aa: CSVDKGTSGSYEQYF
j_call: TRBJ2-1; clone_size: few; v_call: TRBV27; d_call: NA; cdr3_nt: TGTGCCAGCAGTTTAGGCCCCTCAGGGTGGCAGTTCTTC; cdr3_aa: CASSLGPSGWQFF
j_call: TRBJ1-5; clone_size: NA; v_call: TRBV20-1; d_call: TRBD1; cdr3_nt: TGCAGTGCGTATGGGGACAGGGCCCTCGTTCAGCCCCAGCATTTT; cdr3_aa: CSAYGDRALVQPQHF
j_call: TRBJ1-1; clone_size: NA; v_call: TRBV27; d_call: NA; cdr3_nt: TGTGCCAGCAGTCGGTCACCTAATTCGAACACTGAAGCTTTCTTT; cdr3_aa: CASSRSPNSNTEAFF
j_call: TRBJ1-6; clone_size: medium-sized; v_call: TRBV6-5; d_call: NA; cdr3_nt: TGTGCCAGCAGTTACAGAGGGGGTGGGTCACCCCTCCACTTT; cdr3_aa: CASSYRGGGSPLHF
j_call: TRBJ2-5; clone_size: NA; v_call: TRBV6-5; d_call: NA; cdr3_nt: TGTGCCAGCAGTTACTCGATGCCAGAAGAGACCCAGTACTTC; cdr3_aa: CASSYSMPEETQYF
j_call: TRBJ1-6; clone_size: NA; v_call: TRBV10-3; d_call: NA; cdr3_nt: TGTGCCATCAGTGCCATAAATTCACCCCTCCACTTT; cdr3_aa: CAISAINSPLHF
j_call: TRBJ2-1; clone_size: few; v_call: TRBV6-1; d_call: TRBD2; cdr3_nt: TGTGCCAGCAGCCTTCTAGCGGGGGGGTACAATGAGCAGTTCTTC; cdr3_aa: CASSLLAGGYNEQFF
j_call: TRBJ2-5; clone_size: NA; v_call: TRBV29-1; d_call: NA; cdr3_nt: TGCAGCGTTCGGGCGATGATGGGGCCCGGGGAGACCCAGTACTTC; cdr3_aa: CSVRAMMGPGETQYF
j_call: TRBJ1-3; clone_size: large; v_call: TRBV6-1; d_call: NA; cdr3_nt: TGTGCCAGCCGATACACCGGACGGACCTCTGGAAACACCATATATTTT; cdr3_aa: CASRYTGRTSGNTIYF
j_call: TRBJ2-2; clone_size: few; v_call: TRBV28; d_call: TRBD1; cdr3_nt: TGTGCCAGCACCGACAGGGGTACCGGGGAGCTGTTTTTT; cdr3_aa: CASTDRGTGELFF
j_call: TRBJ1-1; clone_size: few; v_call: TRBV6-5; d_call: NA; cdr3_nt: TGTGCCAGCAGTTACTCGGGAACAGGGAAAGCTTTCTTT; cdr3_aa: CASSYSGTGKAFF
j_call: TRBJ1-5; clone_size: medium-sized; v_call: TRBV7-9; d_call: TRBD1; cdr3_nt: TGTGCCAGCAGCTTTGGGACAGCTAGCAATCAGCCCCAGCATTTT; cdr3_aa: CASSFGTASNQPQHF
j_call: TRBJ1-2; clone_size: medium-sized; v_call: TRBV24-1; d_call: NA; cdr3_nt: TGTGCCACCAGTTCTCCGGACAGCACAGCTGACTACACCTTC; cdr3_aa: CATSSPDSTADYTF
j_call: TRBJ2-7; clone_size: NA; v_call: TRBV6-2/TRBV6-3; d_call: NA; cdr3_nt: TGTGCCAGCAGTTACCGGCAGGACACACAGCAGTACTTC; cdr3_aa: CASSYRQDTQQYF
j_call: TRBJ2-3; clone_size: NA; v_call: TRBV6-1; d_call: NA; cdr3_nt: TGTGCCAGCAGCGAAGAATTGGGGGGCTTTGGTATAGATACGCAGTATTTT; cdr3_aa: CASSEELGGFGIDTQYF
j_call: TRBJ1-2; clone_size: NA; v_call: TRBV19; d_call: NA; cdr3_nt: TGTGCCAGTAGTTTGAGCGGGACCTCTATAGGCTACACCTTC; cdr3_aa: CASSLSGTSIGYTF
j_call: TRBJ2-6; clone_size: NA; v_call: TRBV10-3; d_call: TRBD1; cdr3_nt: TGTGCCATCAGTGACCCAAGGGACAGGGAGGATGGGGCCAACGTCCTGACTTTC; cdr3_aa: CAISDPRDREDGANVLTF
j_call: TRBJ1-2; clone_size: NA; v_call: TRBV18; d_call: NA; cdr3_nt: TGTGCCAGCTCACCGTACAACAGGGAGGGCGCTAATGGCTACACCTTC; cdr3_aa: CASSPYNREGANGYTF
j_call: TRBJ2-7; clone_size: few; v_call: TRBV6-1; d_call: TRBD1; cdr3_nt: TGTGCCAGCAGTGTAACAGGGGAGACCGTCTCCTACGAGCAGTACTTC; cdr3_aa: CASSVTGETVSYEQYF
j_call: TRBJ2-3; clone_size: few; v_call: TRBV6-1; d_call: NA; cdr3_nt: TGTGCCAGCAGTCAACGGGCTGGCACAGATACGCAGTATTTT; cdr3_aa: CASSQRAGTDTQYF
j_call: TRBJ2-3; clone_size: few; v_call: TRBV20-1; d_call: TRBD2; cdr3_nt: TGCAGTGCTAGACGCGGGGGGGGCACAGATACGCAGTATTTT; cdr3_aa: CSARRGGGTDTQYF
j_call: TRBJ2-1; clone_size: once; v_call: TRBV4-2; d_call: NA; cdr3_nt: TGTGCCAGCAGCCAAACTTTAGCGGAGACCTACAATGAGCAGTTCTTC; cdr3_aa: CASSQTLAETYNEQFF
j_call: TRBJ2-7; clone_size: NA; v_call: TRBV20-1; d_call: NA; cdr3_nt: TGCAGTGCTAGAGAGATAGACAGGGGAGGGTACGAGCAGTACTTC; cdr3_aa: CSAREIDRGGYEQYF